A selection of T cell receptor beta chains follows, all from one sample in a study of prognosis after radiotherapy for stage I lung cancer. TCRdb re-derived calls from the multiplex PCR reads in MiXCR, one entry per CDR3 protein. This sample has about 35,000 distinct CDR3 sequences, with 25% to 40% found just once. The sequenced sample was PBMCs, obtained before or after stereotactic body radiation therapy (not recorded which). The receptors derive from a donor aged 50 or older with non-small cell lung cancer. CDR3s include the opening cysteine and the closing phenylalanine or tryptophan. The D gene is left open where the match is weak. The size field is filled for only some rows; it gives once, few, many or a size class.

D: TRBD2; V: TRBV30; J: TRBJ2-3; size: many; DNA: TGTGCCTGGAGTCCTGGGACTAGCGGTGTTTCCGATACGCAGTATTTT; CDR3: CAWSPGTSGVSDTQYF
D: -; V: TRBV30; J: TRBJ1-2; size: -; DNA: TGTGCCTGGAGCGTAGGGGTACCAAGGGGCTACACCTTC; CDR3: CAWSVGVPRGYTF
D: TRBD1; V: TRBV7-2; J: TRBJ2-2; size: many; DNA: TGTGCCAGCACCCTGGGACAGGGTCCATCCACCGGGGAGCTGTTTTTT; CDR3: CASTLGQGPSTGELFF
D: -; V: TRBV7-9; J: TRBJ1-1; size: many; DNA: TGTGCCAGCAGCCCCGGCGCAAGAGCTTTCTTT; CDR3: CASSPGARAFF
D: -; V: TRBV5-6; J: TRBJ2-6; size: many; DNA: TGTGCCAGCAGCTTGGCCAAAGGGGCTGGGGCCAACGTCCTGACTTTC; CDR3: CASSLAKGAGANVLTF
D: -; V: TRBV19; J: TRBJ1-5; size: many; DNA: TGTGCCAGTAGTATAGCCTGGGGGGATACTCATCAGCCCCAGCATTTT; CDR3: CASSIAWGDTHQPQHF
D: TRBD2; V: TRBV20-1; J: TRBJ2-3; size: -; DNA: TGCAGTGCTAGGACTAGCGGTACAGATACGCAGTATTTT; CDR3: CSARTSGTDTQYF
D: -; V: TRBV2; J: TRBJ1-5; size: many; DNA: TGTGCCAGCAGTCTCAACCAGCCCCAGCATTTT; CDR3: CASSLNQPQHF
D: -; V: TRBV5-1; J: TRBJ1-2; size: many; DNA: TGCGCCAGCAGCTTGGGGGTAGATGGCTACACCTTC; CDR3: CASSLGVDGYTF
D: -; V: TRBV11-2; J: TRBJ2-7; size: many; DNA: TGTGCCAGCAGCTTAGTGTACGAGCAGTACTTC; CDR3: CASSLVYEQYF
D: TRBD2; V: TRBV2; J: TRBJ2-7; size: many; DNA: TGTGCCAGCAGTCAACTAGCGGGGGCGGGCGAGCAGTACTTC; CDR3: CASSQLAGAGEQYF
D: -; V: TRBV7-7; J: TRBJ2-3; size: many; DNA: TGTGCTAGCAGCTTAAACGTCCGGGATACGCAGTATTTT; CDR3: CASSLNVRDTQYF
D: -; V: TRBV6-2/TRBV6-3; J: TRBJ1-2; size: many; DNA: TGTGCCAGCAGCAGGGGTTCCTATGGCTACACCTTC; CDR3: CASSRGSYGYTF
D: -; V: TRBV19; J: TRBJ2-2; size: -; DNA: TGTGCCATTACTCCCGGAGCCAGGTCGGACACCGGGGAGCTGTTTTTT; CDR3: CAITPGARSDTGELFF
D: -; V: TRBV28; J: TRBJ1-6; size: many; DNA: TGTGCCAGCAGACGCCCGGGACGCTTACATAATTCACCCCTCCACTTT; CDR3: CASRRPGRLHNSPLHF
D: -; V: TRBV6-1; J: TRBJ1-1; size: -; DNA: TGTGCCAGCGGGGAGTACGATGAAGCTTTATTT; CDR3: CASGEYDEALF
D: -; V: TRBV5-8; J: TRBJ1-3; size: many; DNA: TGTGCCAGCAGCTTGTCAGGATTCTCTGGAAACACCATATATTTT; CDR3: CASSLSGFSGNTIYF
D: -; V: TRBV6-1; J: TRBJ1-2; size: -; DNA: TGTGCCAGCAGTGAAGCGCTTACGCGGGGTCAGATAGGCGGCTACACCTTC; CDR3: CASSEALTRGQIGGYTF
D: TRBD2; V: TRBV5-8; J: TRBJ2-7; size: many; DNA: TGTGCCAGCAGCTTTTACGGGGGGGAGCAGTACTTC; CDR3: CASSFYGGEQYF
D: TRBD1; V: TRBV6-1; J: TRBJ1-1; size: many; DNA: TGTGCCAGCAGAAGAAACACAGGGGTGAACACTGAAGCTTTCTTT; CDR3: CASRRNTGVNTEAFF
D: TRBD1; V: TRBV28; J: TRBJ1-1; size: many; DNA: TGTGCCAGCATTACAGGGGGCTGGGCTGAAGCTTTCTTT; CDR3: CASITGGWAEAFF
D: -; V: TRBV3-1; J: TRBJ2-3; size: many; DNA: TGTGCCAGCAGCCCGAGGGCGGGGGCGGGTGCAGATACGCAGTATTTT; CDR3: CASSPRAGAGADTQYF
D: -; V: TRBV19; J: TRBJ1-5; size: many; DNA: TGTGCCAGTAGTATCACGAGGGTGTATAGCAATCAGCCCCAGCATTTT; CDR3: CASSITRVYSNQPQHF
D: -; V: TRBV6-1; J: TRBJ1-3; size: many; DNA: TGTGCCAGCAGTGAAGACGCCTCTGGAAACACCATATATTTT; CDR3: CASSEDASGNTIYF
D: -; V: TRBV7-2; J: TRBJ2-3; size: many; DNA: TGTGCCAGCAGCCCCCCTTTAGCAGCAGACTTTTTGTATTTT; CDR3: CASSPPLAADFLYF
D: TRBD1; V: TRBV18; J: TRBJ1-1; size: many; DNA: TGTGCCAGCTCACTCGGACAGGGTTCAGCTTTCTTT; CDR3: CASSLGQGSAFF
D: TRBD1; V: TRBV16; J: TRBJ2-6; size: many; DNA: TGTGCCAGCGAAGCCAGGACAGGGAGAGTCTTAGGCTCTGGGGCCAACGTCCTGACTTTC; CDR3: CASEARTGRVLGSGANVLTF
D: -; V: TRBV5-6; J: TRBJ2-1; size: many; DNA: TGTGCCAGCAGCTTGGGGGCCCGGGACTACAATGAGCAGTTCTTC; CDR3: CASSLGARDYNEQFF
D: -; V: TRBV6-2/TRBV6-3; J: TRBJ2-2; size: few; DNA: TGTGCCAGCAGGGGGCTCCGGTACAGGCTCACCGGCGAGCTGTTTTTT; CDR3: CASRGLRYRLTGELFF
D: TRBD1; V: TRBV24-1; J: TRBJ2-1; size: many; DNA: TGTGCCACCAGCGACAGGGATGCAGGGGACAATGAGCAGTTCTTC; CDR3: CATSDRDAGDNEQFF
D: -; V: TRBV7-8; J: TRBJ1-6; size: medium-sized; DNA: TGTGCCAGCAGCTTAGCGGTGTCTACGACGGATTCACCCCTCCACTTT; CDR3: CASSLAVSTTDSPLHF
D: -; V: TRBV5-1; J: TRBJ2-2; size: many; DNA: TGCGCCAGCAGTGAGGCTTCGAACACCGGGGAGCTGTTTTTT; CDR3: CASSEASNTGELFF
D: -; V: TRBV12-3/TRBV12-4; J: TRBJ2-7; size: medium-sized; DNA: TGTGCCAGCAGTTTGGGCTACGAGCAGTACTTC; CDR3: CASSLGYEQYF